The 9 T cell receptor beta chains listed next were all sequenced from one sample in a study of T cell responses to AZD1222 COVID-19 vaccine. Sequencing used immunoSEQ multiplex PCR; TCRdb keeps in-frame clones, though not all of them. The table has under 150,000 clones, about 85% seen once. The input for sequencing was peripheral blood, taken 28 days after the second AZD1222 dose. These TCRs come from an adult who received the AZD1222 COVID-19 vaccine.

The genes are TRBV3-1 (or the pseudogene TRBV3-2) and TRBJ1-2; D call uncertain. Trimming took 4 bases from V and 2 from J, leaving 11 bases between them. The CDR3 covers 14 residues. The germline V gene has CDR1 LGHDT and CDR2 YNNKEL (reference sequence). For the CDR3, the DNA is TGTGCCAGCAGCCGAGGAAACCAGAACTATGGCTACACCTTC. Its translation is CASSRGNQNYGYTF.

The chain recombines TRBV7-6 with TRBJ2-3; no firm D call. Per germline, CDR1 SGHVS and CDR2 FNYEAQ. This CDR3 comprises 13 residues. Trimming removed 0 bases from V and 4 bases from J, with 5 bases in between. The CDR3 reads CASSLAGSDTQYF. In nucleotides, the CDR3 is TGTGCCAGCAGCTTAGCGGGGTCAGATACGCAGTATTTT.

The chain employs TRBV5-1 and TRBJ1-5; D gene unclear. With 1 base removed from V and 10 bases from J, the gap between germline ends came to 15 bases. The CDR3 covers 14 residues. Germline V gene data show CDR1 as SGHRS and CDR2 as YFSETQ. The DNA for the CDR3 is TGCGCCAGCAGCTTGACGGCAGGAAATCGACCCCAGCATTTT. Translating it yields CASSLTAGNRPQHF.

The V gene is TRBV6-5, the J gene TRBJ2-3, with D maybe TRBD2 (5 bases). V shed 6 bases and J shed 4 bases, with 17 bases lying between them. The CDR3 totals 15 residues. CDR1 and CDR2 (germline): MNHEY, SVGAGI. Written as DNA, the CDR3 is TGTGCCAGCAGCAGGTTAACTAGGGTTTCAGATACGCAGTATTTT. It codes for CASSRLTRVSDTQYF.

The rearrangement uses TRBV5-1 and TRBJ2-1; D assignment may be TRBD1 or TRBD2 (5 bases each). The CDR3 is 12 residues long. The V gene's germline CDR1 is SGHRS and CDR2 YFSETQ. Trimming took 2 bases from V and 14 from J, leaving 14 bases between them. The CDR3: CASSLSGTQEFF. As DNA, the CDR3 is TGCGCCAGCAGCTTATCAGGGACCCAAGAGTTCTTC.

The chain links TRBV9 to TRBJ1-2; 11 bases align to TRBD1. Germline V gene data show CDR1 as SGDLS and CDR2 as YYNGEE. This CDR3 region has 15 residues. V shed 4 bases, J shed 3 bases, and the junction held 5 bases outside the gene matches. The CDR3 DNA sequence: TGTGCCAGCAGCATTGGACAGGGGGCGGACTATGGCTACACCTTC. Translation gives CASSIGQGADYGYTF.

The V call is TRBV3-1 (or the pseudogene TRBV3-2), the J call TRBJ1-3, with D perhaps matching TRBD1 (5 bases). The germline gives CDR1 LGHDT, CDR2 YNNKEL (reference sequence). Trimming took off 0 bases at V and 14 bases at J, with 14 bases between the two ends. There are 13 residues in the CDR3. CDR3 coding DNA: TGTGCCAGCAGCCAAGATAGGGGCAACAGAGTATATTTT. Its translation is CASSQDRGNRVYF.

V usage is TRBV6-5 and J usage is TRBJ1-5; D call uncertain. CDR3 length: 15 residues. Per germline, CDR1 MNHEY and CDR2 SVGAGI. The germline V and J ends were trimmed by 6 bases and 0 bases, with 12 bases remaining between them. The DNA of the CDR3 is TGTGCCAGCAGCCTAGCTACAAATAGCAATCAGCCCCAGCATTTT. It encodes CASSLATNSNQPQHF.

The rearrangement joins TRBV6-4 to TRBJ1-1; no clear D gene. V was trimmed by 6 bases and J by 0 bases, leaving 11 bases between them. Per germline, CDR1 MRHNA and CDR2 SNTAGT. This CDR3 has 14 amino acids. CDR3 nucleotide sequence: TGTGCCAGCAGGGAAGAACCCGTGAACACTGAAGCTTTCTTT. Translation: CASREEPVNTEAFF.